The 6 T cell receptor beta chains below all came from one sample that was sequenced in a study of cytomegalovirus exposure and HLA in healthy donors. Sequencing used immunoSEQ multiplex PCR; TCRdb keeps in-frame clones, though not all of them. The table includes 250,000 to 350,000 clones, 85% to 90% detected once. Source material: PBMCs. These receptors came from a woman under 30 in good health and CMV-seronegative.

This rearrangement joins TRBV6-1 to TRBJ2-7; no firm D call. Trimming cost V 4 bases and J 2 bases, with 15 bases left between them. This CDR3 is built from 15 residues. CDR1 is MNHNS and CDR2 is SASEGT in the germline V gene. The CDR3 DNA follows: TGTGCCAGCAGTGTTTTTTTCGGCAGGACCTACGAGCAGTACTTC. It yields the protein CASSVFFGRTYEQYF.

The chain employs TRBV21-1 and TRBJ2-2; the D segment call TRBD1 is taken from the table without a DNA check. TRBV21-1 is a known pseudogene. This CDR3 has 15 residues. CDR3 coding DNA: TGTGCCAGCAGCAAAAGCCAGGGGTACACCGGGGAGCTGTTTTTT. This translates into CASSKSQGYTGELFF.

The V call is TRBV6-6, the J call TRBJ2-7; D possibly corresponds to TRBD2 (6 bases). Trimming stripped 2 bases from V and 2 bases from J, with 13 bases between. The CDR3 loop spans 15 amino acids. CDR1 and CDR2 from the germline V gene are MNHNY and SVGAGI (reference sequence). The CDR3 is CASSYPLGGPYEQYF. The CDR3 bases are TGTGCCAGCAGTTACCCGCTCGGGGGACCCTACGAGCAGTACTTC.

This clone was counted between two and nine times. V is TRBV5-3 and J is TRBJ1-1; tentatively, D is TRBD1 (6 bases). TRBV5-3 is an open reading frame whose function is uncertain. Trimming pared 0 bases from V and 4 bases from J, leaving 13 bases between. The CDR3 consists of 15 residues. DNA for the CDR3: TGTGCCAGAAGCTTGGCGGCAGGGGAGGGCACTGAAGCTTTCTTT. It yields the protein CARSLAAGEGTEAFF.

The chain combines TRBV28 with TRBJ1-2; D unclear. V shed 7 bases and J shed 8 bases, with 17 bases lying between them. The germline gives CDR1 MDHEN, CDR2 SYDVKM. The CDR3 loop spans 13 amino acids. The CDR3 sequence: CASNLPRGGGYTF. CDR3 nucleotides: TGTGCCAGCAACCTCCCACGGGGTGGCGGCTACACCTTC.

The CDR3 coding sequence is TGCGCCAGCAGCTTCCCACAGGGGGTCCGAGGAAACACTGAAGCTTTCTTT. Its protein product is CASSFPQGVRGNTEAFF. The chain is built from TRBV5-1 and TRBJ1-1; TRBD1 agrees at 8 bases. Per germline, CDR1 SGHRS and CDR2 YFSETQ. This CDR3 is built from 17 residues. V trimming: 2 bases; J trimming: 2 bases; junction bases outside the gene matches: 11.